The 21 T cell receptor beta chains below come from one sample, sequenced in a study of blood T cell repertoires in COVID-19. Some clones are missing from TCRdb's copy, which holds only in-frame ones; the method was immunoSEQ multiplex PCR. Of over 50,000 clones in the sample, roughly nine tenths are singletons; the top ten hold about 7%. Sequencing used peripheral blood. These receptors all come from a woman aged 55-69 years with active or convalescent COVID-19.

This sequence joins TRBV18 and TRBJ1-2; D perhaps matches TRBD1 (6 bases). From germline, CDR1 is KGHSH and CDR2 LQKENI. The CDR3 length is 13 residues. Trimming left V 3 bases short and J 1 base short, with 6 bases between. Here the CDR3 reads CASSPDSNYGYTF. The CDR3 coding sequence is TGTGCCAGCTCACCGGACAGTAACTATGGCTACACCTTC.

This chain connects TRBV19 to TRBJ1-1, with D uncertain. Deletions cut 7 bases from V and 1 base from J, with 4 bases between. There are 11 residues in the CDR3. Germline V gene data show CDR1 as LNHDA and CDR2 as SQIVND (reference sequence). Here the CDR3 DNA reads TGTGCCAGTACCGGGAACACTGAAGCTTTCTTT. Protein sequence: CASTGNTEAFF.

The V gene is TRBV10-3, the J gene TRBJ2-3, with TRBD2 as a possible D gene (6 bases). The CDR3 spans 15 residues. Germline lookup yields CDR1 ENHRY and CDR2 SYGVKD. Trimming cost V 8 bases and J 2 bases, with 17 bases left between them. DNA for the CDR3: TGTGCCATCCGAGGGACTTTCCCAGACACAGATACGCAGTATTTT. Protein: CAIRGTFPDTDTQYF.

V usage is TRBV28 and J usage is TRBJ2-7, with 7 bases matching TRBD2. Per germline, CDR1 MDHEN and CDR2 SYDVKM. This CDR3 contains 14 residues. Trimming took 8 bases from V and 0 from J; bases not matched to a gene: 7. The CDR3 DNA follows: TGTGCCAGCCGACTAGCAGGGAACTCCTACGAGCAGTACTTC. It specifies CASRLAGNSYEQYF.

V and J are TRBV6-2 or TRBV6-3 and TRBJ1-1; tentative D call: TRBD1 (6 bases). Trimming removed 6 bases from V and 0 bases from J, with 11 bases in between. Germline V gene lookup returns CDR1 MNHEY and CDR2 SVGEGT. The CDR3 consists of 14 residues. CDR3 in amino acids: CASSLRGMNTEAFF. The DNA for the CDR3 is TGTGCCAGCAGCTTGAGGGGGATGAACACTGAAGCTTTCTTT.

The V and J genes are TRBV3-1 (or the pseudogene TRBV3-2) and TRBJ2-7; 10 nucleotides line up with TRBD1. The germline V gene has CDR1 LGHDT and CDR2 YNNKEL (reference sequence). With V trimmed by 3 bases and J by 5 bases, 4 bases remained unmatched. This CDR3 has 14 amino acids. The CDR3 DNA sequence: TGTGCCAGCAGCCAGATGACAGGGGGCGACGAGCAGTACTTC. This codes for CASSQMTGGDEQYF.

The chain has TRBV7-6 and TRBJ2-1, with D possibly being TRBD2 (5 bases). V was trimmed by 5 bases and J by 4 bases, leaving 9 bases between them. This CDR3 has 13 amino acids. CDR1 is SGHVS, CDR2 FNYEAQ, per germline. The CDR3 region has the DNA TGTGCCAGCAGCGCCGGACTTTACAATGAGCAGTTCTTC. Amino acid sequence: CASSAGLYNEQFF.

J is TRBJ2-7 and V is TRBV7-7, with TRBD1 matching over 11 bases. Germline V gives CDR1 SSHAT, CDR2 FNYEAQ (reference sequence). CDR3 length: 13 residues. V was pared by 1 base and J by 9 bases, with 2 bases of the junction left unmatched. This CDR3 reads CASSLGTGGGQYF. The CDR3 region has the DNA TGTGCCAGCAGCTTAGGGACAGGGGGCGGGCAGTACTTC.

This chain connects TRBV19 to TRBJ2-3; D may be TRBD1 (6 bases). The CDR3 runs 15 residues. CDR1 LNHDA and CDR2 SQIVND come from the germline V gene (reference sequence). Trimming took off 5 bases at V and 0 bases at J, with 12 bases between the two ends. The CDR3 DNA follows: TGTGCCAGTAGTCCCTGGACAGAGAGCACAGATACGCAGTATTTT. Protein: CASSPWTESTDTQYF.

The chain has TRBV24-1 and TRBJ1-1, with 7 bases that match TRBD1. The CDR3 sequence is 13 residues long. Losses at the gene ends were 1 base for V and 10 bases for J; bases not matched to a gene: 5. Germline lookup yields CDR1 KGHDR and CDR2 SFDVKD. DNA of the CDR3: TGTGCCACCAGTGATTTATCGACAGGGCGAGCTTTCTTT. Protein product: CATSDLSTGRAFF.

DNA for the CDR3: TGTGCCATCAGTGAACGAGTTAATGAGCAGTTCTTC. Protein: CAISERVNEQFF. The chain recombines TRBV10-3 with TRBJ2-1; no firm D call. V lost 3 bases and J 7 bases, leaving 7 bases between the germline ends. CDR3 size: 12 residues. Germline CDR1 and CDR2: ENHRY and SYGVKD.

This chain uses TRBV3-1 (or the pseudogene TRBV3-2) with TRBJ2-1; 9 positions match TRBD2. The junction had 10 bases not matched to a gene; V was cut back by 4 bases and J by 6 bases. CDR3 length: 16 amino acids. Germline V gene lookup returns CDR1 LGHDT and CDR2 YNNKEL (reference sequence). The CDR3 coding sequence is TGTGCCAGCAGCCTTCACGGGGCGGGAGGGTCCAATGAGCAGTTCTTC. Its translation is CASSLHGAGGSNEQFF.

This chain connects TRBV15 to TRBJ1-1, with D unclear. CDR1 is LNHNV and CDR2 is YYDKDF in the germline V gene (reference sequence). V was clipped by 0 bases and J by 1 base, with 6 bases between them. The CDR3 is 14 residues long. The CDR3 nucleotides read TGTGCCACCAGCAGAGATACGGGGAACACTGAAGCTTTCTTT. It specifies CATSRDTGNTEAFF.

The V and J genes are TRBV10-1 and TRBJ1-2; D not resolved. The CDR3 covers 15 residues. Trimming cost V 0 bases and J 4 bases, with 12 bases left between them. Germline V gene sequence: CDR1 WNHNN, CDR2 SYGVQD (reference sequence). In DNA form, the CDR3 reads TGCGCCAGCAGTGAGTCGATCGGGTCCTTCTATGGCTACACCTTC. Translated: CASSESIGSFYGYTF.

The table lists this clone with a count of one. V is TRBV6-1 and J is TRBJ1-1; tentative D call: TRBD1 (5 bases). V gave up 3 bases and J gave up 6 bases, with 5 bases separating them. Germline V lookup: CDR1 MNHNS, CDR2 SASEGT. The CDR3 contains 11 residues. The CDR3 DNA reads as TGTGCCAGCAGTGAGGGGCCTGAAGCTTTCTTT. It specifies CASSEGPEAFF.

This clone has a single count. This chain connects TRBV5-1 to TRBJ2-2; 12 bases align to TRBD2. This CDR3 is 16 amino acids long. CDR1 and CDR2 (germline): SGHRS, YFSETQ. The trim removed 6 bases at V and 4 bases at J, leaving 7 bases unmatched. The CDR3 DNA reads TGCGCCAGCAATCTTCGACTAGCGGGGGTCACCGGGGAGCTGTTTTTT. It encodes CASNLRLAGVTGELFF.

In this sample, this clone turned up a few times. The V call is TRBV4-1, the J call TRBJ1-5; TRBD1 is a possible D gene (6 bases). Trimming shortened V by 0 bases and J by 5 bases, and 11 bases separated the two germline ends. The CDR3 runs 15 residues. CDR1 and CDR2 from the germline V gene are MGHRA and YSYEKL. The CDR3 sequence is CASSQEAQGHQPQHF. The CDR3 DNA reads as TGCGCCAGCAGCCAAGAGGCGCAGGGGCATCAGCCCCAGCATTTT.

The rearrangement links TRBV28 to TRBJ1-3, with D possibly TRBD1 on 5 matching bases. The CDR3 is 16 amino acids. V lost 3 bases and J 8 bases, leaving 20 bases between the germline ends. The germline V gene has CDR1 MDHEN and CDR2 SYDVKM. CDR3 protein: CASSFVMGGKMDTIYF. Here the CDR3 DNA reads TGTGCCAGCAGTTTTGTCATGGGGGGAAAGATGGACACCATATATTTT.

This clone appeared a single time. J is TRBJ2-3 and V is TRBV29-1, with D uncertain. V lost 6 bases and J lost 1, with 8 bases in between. The germline gives CDR1 SQVTM, CDR2 ANQGSEA. The CDR3 is made up of 12 amino acids. DNA of the CDR3: TGCAGCGTATCCCAGGGCACAGATACGCAGTATTTT. Translation: CSVSQGTDTQYF.

This clone was seen only once. This chain uses TRBV10-2 with TRBJ2-7, with 7 bases that match TRBD1. This CDR3 region has 13 residues. The V segment lost 0 bases and the J segment 12 bases; nucleotides outside the gene matches: 8. Germline V gives CDR1 WSHSY, CDR2 SAAADI. CDR3 bases: TGCGCCAGCAGTGAGTCGCGTGTTGACAGGGCGTACTTC. This encodes CASSESRVDRAYF.

The chain couples TRBV3-1 (or the pseudogene TRBV3-2) to TRBJ2-2; D is possibly TRBD1 (6 bases). Trimming removed 3 bases at V and 4 bases at J, with 9 bases between. The CDR3 runs to 14 residues. Germline values: CDR1 LGHDT, CDR2 YNNKEL (reference sequence). DNA of the CDR3: TGTGCCAGCAGCCAGGGACACCTCACCGGGGAGCTGTTTTTT. Amino acid sequence: CASSQGHLTGELFF.